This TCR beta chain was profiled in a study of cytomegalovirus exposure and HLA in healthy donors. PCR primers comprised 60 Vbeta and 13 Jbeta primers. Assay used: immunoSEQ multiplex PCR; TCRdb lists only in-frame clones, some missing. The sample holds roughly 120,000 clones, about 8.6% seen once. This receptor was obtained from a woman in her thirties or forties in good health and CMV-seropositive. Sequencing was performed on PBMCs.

Written as DNA, the CDR3 is TGTGCCAGCAGGACCGGGACAGAGGATCAGCCCCAGCATTTT. Residues: CASRTGTEDQPQHF. The gene calls are TRBV25-1 and TRBJ1-5; 7 nucleotides align to TRBD1. The length of the CDR3 is 14 residues. Unmatched junction bases numbered 7, after V lost 6 bases and J lost 5 bases. Germline lookup yields CDR1 MGHDK and CDR2 SYGVNS.